What follows is one TCR beta chain and its context. The data stem from a study of technical replicates of blood from several donors. This table comes from immunoSEQ multiplex PCR, and its TCRdb copy is limited to in-frame clones, with some not included. This repertoire shows tens of thousands of clones, 93% found once; its top ten account for less than 0.3%. Germline V gene sequence: CDR1 SGHRS, CDR2 YFSETQ. There are 13 residues in the CDR3. V lost 5 bases to trimming and J lost 2 bases, with 11 bases between them. The chain uses TRBV5-1 and TRBJ2-7; D perhaps matches TRBD2 (6 bases). What was sequenced was T cells isolated from PBMCs. The TCR originated in a human donor in good health. DNA of the CDR3: TGCGCCAGCAGTGGGACGGGAGCCTACGAGCAGTACTTC. Its translation is CASSGTGAYEQYF.